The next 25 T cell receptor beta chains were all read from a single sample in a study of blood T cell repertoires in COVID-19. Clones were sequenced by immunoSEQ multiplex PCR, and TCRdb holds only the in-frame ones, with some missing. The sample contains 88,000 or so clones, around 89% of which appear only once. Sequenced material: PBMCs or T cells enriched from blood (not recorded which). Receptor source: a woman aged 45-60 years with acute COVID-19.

This CDR3 reads CASSATVSGYTF. The DNA of the CDR3 is TGTGCCAGTAGTGCCACGGTTTCTGGCTACACCTTC. This chain connects TRBV19 to TRBJ1-2; D gene uncertain. The germline CDR1 and CDR2 sequences are LNHDA and SQIVND (reference sequence). V was cut by 5 bases and J by 7 bases, with 11 bases left in between. CDR3 size: 12 residues.

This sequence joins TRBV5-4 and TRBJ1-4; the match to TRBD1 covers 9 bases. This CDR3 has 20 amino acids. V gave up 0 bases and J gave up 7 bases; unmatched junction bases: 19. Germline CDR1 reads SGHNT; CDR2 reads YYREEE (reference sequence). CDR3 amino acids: CASSLGVLDRGDWQSEKLFF. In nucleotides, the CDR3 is TGTGCCAGCAGCTTGGGAGTTTTGGACAGGGGAGATTGGCAAAGTGAAAAACTGTTTTTT.

CDR3 loop: CAWSVQRGSGNTIYF. The CDR3 nucleotides read TGTGCCTGGAGTGTACAAAGGGGCTCTGGAAACACCATATATTTT. The chain combines TRBV30 with TRBJ1-3, with D possibly TRBD1 on 5 matching bases. The CDR3 runs to 15 residues. The V gene lost 0 bases and the J gene lost 0 bases, with 9 bases spanning the gap. Per germline, CDR1 GTSNPN and CDR2 SVGIG (reference sequence).

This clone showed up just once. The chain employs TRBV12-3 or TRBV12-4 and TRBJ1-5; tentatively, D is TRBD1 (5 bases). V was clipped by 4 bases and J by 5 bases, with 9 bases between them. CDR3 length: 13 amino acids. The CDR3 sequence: CASSSTGDQPQHF. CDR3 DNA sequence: TGTGCCAGCAGTTCTACGGGGGATCAGCCCCAGCATTTT.

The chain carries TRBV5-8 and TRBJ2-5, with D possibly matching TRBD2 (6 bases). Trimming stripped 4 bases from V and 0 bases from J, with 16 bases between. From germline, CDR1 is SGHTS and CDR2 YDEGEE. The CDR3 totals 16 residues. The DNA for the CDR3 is TGTGCCAGCAGCGGAGACGACCGGGACTACCAAGAGACCCAGTACTTC. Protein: CASSGDDRDYQETQYF.

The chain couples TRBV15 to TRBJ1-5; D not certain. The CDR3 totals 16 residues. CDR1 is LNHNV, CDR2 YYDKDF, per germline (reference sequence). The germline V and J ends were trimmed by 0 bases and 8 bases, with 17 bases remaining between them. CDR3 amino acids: CATSRDQIGHGEPQHF. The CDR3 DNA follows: TGTGCCACCAGCAGAGATCAAATTGGGCACGGGGAGCCCCAGCATTTT.

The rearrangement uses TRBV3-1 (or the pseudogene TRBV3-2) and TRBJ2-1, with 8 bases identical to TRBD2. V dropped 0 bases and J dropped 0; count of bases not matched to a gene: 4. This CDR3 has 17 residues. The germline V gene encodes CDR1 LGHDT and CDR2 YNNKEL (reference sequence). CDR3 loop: CASSQDGSGSSYNEQFF. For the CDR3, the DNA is TGTGCCAGCAGCCAAGATGGAAGCGGGAGCTCCTACAATGAGCAGTTCTTC.

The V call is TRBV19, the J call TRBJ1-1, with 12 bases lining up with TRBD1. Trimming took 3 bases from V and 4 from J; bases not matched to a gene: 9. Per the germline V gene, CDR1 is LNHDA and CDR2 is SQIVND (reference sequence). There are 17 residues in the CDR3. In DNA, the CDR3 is TGTGCCAGTAGTATGATCCCGGGACAGGGGGCAGGCACTGAAGCTTTCTTT. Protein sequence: CASSMIPGQGAGTEAFF.

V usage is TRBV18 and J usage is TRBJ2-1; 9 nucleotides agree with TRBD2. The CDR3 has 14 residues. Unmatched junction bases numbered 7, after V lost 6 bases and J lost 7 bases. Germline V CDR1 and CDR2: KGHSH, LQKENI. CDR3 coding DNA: TGTGCCAGCTCCCGAGGACTAGCGCGAAATGAGCAGTTCTTC. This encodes CASSRGLARNEQFF.

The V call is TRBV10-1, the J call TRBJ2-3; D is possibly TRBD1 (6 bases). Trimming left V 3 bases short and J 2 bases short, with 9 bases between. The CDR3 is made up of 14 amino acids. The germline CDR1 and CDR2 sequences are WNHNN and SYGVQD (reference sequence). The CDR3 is CASSEGGFTDTQYF. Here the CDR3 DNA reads TGCGCCAGCAGTGAAGGGGGATTCACAGATACGCAGTATTTT.

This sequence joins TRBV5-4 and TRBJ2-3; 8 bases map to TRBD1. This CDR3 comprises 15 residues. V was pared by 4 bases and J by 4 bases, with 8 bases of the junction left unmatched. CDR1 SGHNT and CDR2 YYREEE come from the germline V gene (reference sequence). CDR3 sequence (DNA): TGTGCCAGCAGCGGAGGGACAGGAGGATCAGATACGCAGTATTTT. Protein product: CASSGGTGGSDTQYF.

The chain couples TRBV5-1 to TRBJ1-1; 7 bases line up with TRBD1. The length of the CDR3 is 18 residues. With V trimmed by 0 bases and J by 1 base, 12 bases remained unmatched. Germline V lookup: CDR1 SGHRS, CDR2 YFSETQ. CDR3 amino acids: CASSLGIMKQGKNTEAFF. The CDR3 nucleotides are TGCGCCAGCAGCTTGGGGATAATGAAACAGGGGAAGAACACTGAAGCTTTCTTT.

Here the CDR3 DNA reads TGTGCCACCAGTGATTTTACTAGTACTGAAGCTTTCTTT. Its protein is CATSDFTSTEAFF. This chain joins TRBV24-1 and TRBJ1-1; no definite D call. The CDR3 has 13 amino acids. CDR1 and CDR2 (germline): KGHDR, SFDVKD. Trimming left V 1 base short and J 5 bases short, with 7 bases between.

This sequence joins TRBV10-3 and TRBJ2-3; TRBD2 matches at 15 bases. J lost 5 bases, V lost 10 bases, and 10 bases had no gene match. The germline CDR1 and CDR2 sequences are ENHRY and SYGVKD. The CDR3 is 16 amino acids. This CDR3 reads CATNGLAGGLGDTQYF. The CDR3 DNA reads TGTGCCACCAATGGACTAGCGGGAGGGCTTGGAGATACGCAGTATTTT.

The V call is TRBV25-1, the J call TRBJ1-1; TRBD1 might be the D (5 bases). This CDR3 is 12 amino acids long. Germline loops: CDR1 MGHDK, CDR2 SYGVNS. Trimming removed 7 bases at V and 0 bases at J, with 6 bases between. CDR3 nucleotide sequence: TGTGCCAGCACAGGGATGAACACTGAAGCTTTCTTT. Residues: CASTGMNTEAFF.

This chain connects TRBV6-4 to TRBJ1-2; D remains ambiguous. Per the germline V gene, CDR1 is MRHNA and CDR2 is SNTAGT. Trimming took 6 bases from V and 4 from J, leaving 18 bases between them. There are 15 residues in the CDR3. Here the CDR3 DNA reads TGTGCCAGCAGACCCTACCCCGACGGAGCCTATGGCTACACCTTC. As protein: CASRPYPDGAYGYTF.

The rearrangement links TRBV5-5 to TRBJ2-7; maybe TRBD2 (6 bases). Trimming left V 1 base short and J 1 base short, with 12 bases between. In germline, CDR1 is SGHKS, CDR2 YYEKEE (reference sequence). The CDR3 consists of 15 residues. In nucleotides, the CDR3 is TGTGCCAGCAGCTTGCGAGCGGGCCTATCCTACGAGCAGTACTTC. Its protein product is CASSLRAGLSYEQYF.

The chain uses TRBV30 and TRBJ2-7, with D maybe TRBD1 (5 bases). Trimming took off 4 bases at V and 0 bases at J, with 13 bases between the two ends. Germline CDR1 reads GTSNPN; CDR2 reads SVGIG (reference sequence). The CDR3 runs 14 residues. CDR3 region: CAWKKTDSSYEQYF. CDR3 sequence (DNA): TGTGCCTGGAAAAAGACAGATAGCTCCTACGAGCAGTACTTC.

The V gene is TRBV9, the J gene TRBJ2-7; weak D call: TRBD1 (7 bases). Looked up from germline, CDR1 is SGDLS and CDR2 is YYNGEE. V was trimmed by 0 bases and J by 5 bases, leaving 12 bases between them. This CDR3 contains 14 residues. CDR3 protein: CASSVAGGINEQYF. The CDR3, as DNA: TGTGCCAGCAGCGTAGCAGGGGGGATCAACGAGCAGTACTTC.

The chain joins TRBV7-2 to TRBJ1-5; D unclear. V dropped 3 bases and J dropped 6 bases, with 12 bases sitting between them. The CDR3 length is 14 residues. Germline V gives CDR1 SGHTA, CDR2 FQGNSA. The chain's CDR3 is CASSFSELGQPQHF. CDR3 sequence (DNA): TGTGCCAGCAGCTTTTCTGAGCTTGGTCAGCCCCAGCATTTT.

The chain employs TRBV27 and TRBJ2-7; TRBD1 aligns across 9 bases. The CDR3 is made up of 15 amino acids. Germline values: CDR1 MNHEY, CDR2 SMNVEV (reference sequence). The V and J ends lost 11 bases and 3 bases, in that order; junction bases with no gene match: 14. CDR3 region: CAGPTGQGKNYEQYF. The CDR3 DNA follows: TGTGCCGGACCTACCGGACAGGGGAAGAACTACGAGCAGTACTTC.

CDR3 sequence: CASSLVSGQGAYEQYF. In DNA, the CDR3 is TGCGCCAGCAGCTTGGTATCGGGACAGGGGGCGTACGAGCAGTACTTC. The genes are TRBV5-1 and TRBJ2-7; 12 nucleotides agree with TRBD1. The ends lost 0 bases at V and 4 bases at J; junction bases unmatched: 5. The CDR3 is made up of 16 amino acids. Germline values: CDR1 SGHRS, CDR2 YFSETQ.

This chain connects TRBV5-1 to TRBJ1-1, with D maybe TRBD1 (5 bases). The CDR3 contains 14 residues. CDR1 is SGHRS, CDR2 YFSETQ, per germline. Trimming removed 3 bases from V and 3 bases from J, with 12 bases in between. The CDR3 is CASSWKGADTEAFF. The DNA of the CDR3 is TGCGCCAGCAGCTGGAAAGGGGCGGACACTGAAGCTTTCTTT. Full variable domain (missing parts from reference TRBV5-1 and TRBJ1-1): KAGVTQTPRYLIKTRGQQVTLSCSPISGHRSVSWYQQTPGQGLQFLFEYFSETQRNKGNFPGRFSGRQFSNSRSEMNVSTLELGDSALYLCASSWKGADTEAFFGQGTRLTVV.

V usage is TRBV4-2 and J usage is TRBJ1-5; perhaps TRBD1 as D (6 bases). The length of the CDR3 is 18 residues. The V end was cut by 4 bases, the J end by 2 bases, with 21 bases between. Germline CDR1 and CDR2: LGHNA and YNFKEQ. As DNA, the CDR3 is TGTGCCAGCAGCCTAACCGGGACAACTCAGAGGGGCAATCAGCCCCAGCATTTT. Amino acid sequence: CASSLTGTTQRGNQPQHF.

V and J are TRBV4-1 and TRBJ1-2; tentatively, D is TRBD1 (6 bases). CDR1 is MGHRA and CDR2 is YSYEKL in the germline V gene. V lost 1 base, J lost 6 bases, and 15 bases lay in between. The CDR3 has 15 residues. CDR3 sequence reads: CASSQARSGENGYTF. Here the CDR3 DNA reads TGCGCCAGCAGCCAAGCCAGATCAGGGGAAAATGGCTACACCTTC.